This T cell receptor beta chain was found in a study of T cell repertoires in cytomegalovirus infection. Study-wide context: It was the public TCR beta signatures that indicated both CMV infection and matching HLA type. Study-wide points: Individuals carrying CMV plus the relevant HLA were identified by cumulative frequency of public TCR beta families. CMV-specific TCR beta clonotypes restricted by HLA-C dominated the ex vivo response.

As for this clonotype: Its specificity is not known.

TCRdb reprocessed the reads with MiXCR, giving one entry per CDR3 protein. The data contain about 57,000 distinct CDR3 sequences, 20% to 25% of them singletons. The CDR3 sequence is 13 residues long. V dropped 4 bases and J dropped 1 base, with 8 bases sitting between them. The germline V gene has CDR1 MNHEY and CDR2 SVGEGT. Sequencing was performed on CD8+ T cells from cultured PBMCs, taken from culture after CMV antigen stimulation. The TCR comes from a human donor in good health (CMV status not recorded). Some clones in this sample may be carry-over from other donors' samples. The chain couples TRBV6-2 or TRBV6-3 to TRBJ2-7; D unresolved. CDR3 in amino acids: CASSWAVSYEQYF. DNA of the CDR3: TGTGCCAGCAGTTGGGCAGTTTCCTACGAGCAGTACTTC.